This TCR beta chain was recovered during a study of blood T cells in healthy people across ages. Findings and limits, study-wide: Estimates based on one million T cells were treated as lower bounds. It was not possible, with unsorted PBMCs, to conclusively compare naive and antigen-experienced cells. Both higher diversity and more naive CD4+ cells marked long-lived donors when set against aged donors.

With a J-beta primer mix and a sample-barcoded 5' primer, a second PCR ran 7 to 11 cycles. Through a template-switch adaptor with 12 random nucleotides, each cDNA molecule received a tag. TCRdb re-analysed the 5' RACE reads in MiXCR, keeping a single row per CDR3 protein. The table includes 1.5 million to 2 million distinct CDR3 sequences, 30% to 40% detected once. Trimming took 0 bases from V and 4 from J, leaving 10 bases between them. The CDR3 spans 14 residues. Germline-derived CDR1 and CDR2 are SGHDT and YYEEEE. Of note for this clonotype: Its antigen is undetermined.

The clonotype was recovered from a human donor in good health. The specimen was blood. The chain couples TRBV5-6 to TRBJ1-2; D is ambiguous. The DNA for the CDR3 is TGTGCCAGCAGCTTGGACGCAGAAACCTATGGCTACACCTTC. It translates to CASSLDAETYGYTF.